The present T cell receptor (beta chain) was sequenced within a study of blood T cell repertoires in COVID-19. The CDR3 has 16 residues. Trimming took 3 bases from V and 0 from J; bases not matched to a gene: 5. Germline V gene sequence: CDR1 SGHAT, CDR2 FQNNGV. Sequencing used immunoSEQ multiplex PCR; TCRdb keeps in-frame clones, though not all of them. In the table there are about 29,000 clones, more than 80% of which are singletons. The rearrangement links TRBV11-2 to TRBJ2-3; TRBD2 aligns across 8 bases. The receptor was isolated from a man of 80 years or more with acute or convalescent COVID-19. Sequencing used peripheral blood. The CDR3 coding sequence is TGTGCCAGCAGCTTCTCGGGGGGGCCAAGCACAGATACGCAGTATTTT. Translation gives CASSFSGGPSTDTQYF.